This T cell receptor beta chain was captured in a study of T cells in Graves' hyperthyroidism and ophthalmopathy. Cells are PBMCs isolated from 9 to 10 ml of fresh blood. The CDR3 has 15 amino acids. Germline-derived CDR1 and CDR2 are SEHNR and FQNEAQ (reference sequence). Trimming shortened V by 3 bases and J by 5 bases, and 16 bases separated the two germline ends. From RNA transcripts, TCR beta CDR3 regions were amplified. The HTBI set primed first-round TCR CDR3 RT-PCR. TCRdb recomputed calls from the multiplex PCR reads with MiXCR, one row per CDR3 protein. The sample holds about 520,000 distinct CDR3 sequences, approximately 25% seen once.

This TCR derives from a woman aged 25 to 39 with Graves' ophthalmopathy. Source material: blood. This chain links TRBV7-9 with TRBJ2-5, with a possible D match to TRBD2 (7 bases). The CDR3, as DNA: TGTGCCAGCAGCTTCGACCGGGGGGCCTGGGAGACCCAGTACTTC. Translated: CASSFDRGAWETQYF. Complete variable domain (other parts from reference TRBV7-9 and TRBJ2-5): DTGVSQNPRHKITKRGQNVTFRCDPISEHNRLYWYRQTLGQGPEFLTYFQNEAQLEKSRLLSDRFSAERPKGSFSTLEIQRTEQGDSAMYLCASSFDRGAWETQYFGPGTRLLVL.